The T cell receptor (beta chain) described here comes from a study of technical replicates of blood from a few donors (dated 2017 in TCRdb). Including cysteine and phenylalanine, the CDR3 has 17 amino acids. This entry keeps only the CDR3 DNA: 51 bases, framed from base 1. CDR1 MGHRA and CDR2 YSYEKL were looked up in the germline V gene. Trimming leaves V shorter by 1 base and J shorter by 4 bases, with the junction holding 13 bases beyond the gene matches. In regard to this clone: Its antigen is unknown. No base quality information exists; no much larger clone differs at one position.

Libraries were constructed by the immunoSEQ multiplex PCR assay. TCRdb mirrors the immuneACCESS table, restricted to in-frame sequences. Some clones are absent from its copies; in checked studies, under half trace to an unresolved V gene, and the reason for the others is unknown. In all, the sample holds some 74,000 clones, and 95% to 98% of those were seen once. Clones ranked in the top ten supply approximately 0.26% of the sample. The V and J segments used are TRBV4-1 and TRBJ2-7, with 7 bases in between that match TRBD2. This receptor was taken from a human donor in good health. Material for sequencing was T cells isolated from PBMCs. The CDR3 corresponds to CASSQVISLAGSYEQYF. The DNA is TGCGCCAGCAGCCAAGTGATATCGTTAGCGGGCAGTTACGAGCAGTACTTC.